Below, one TCR beta chain is given with its context. This specimen comes from a study of ipilimumab plus nivolumab after autologous stem cell transplantation. The data were produced by immunoSEQ multiplex PCR, yet TCRdb's version contains in-frame clones alone and is incomplete. The data hold 43,000 or so clones, with roughly 90% observed a single time. The germline V gene has CDR1 MGHRA and CDR2 YSYEKL. CDR3 length equals 13 residues. V was pared by 5 bases and J by 2 bases, with 9 bases between. V gene TRBV4-1 combines with J gene TRBJ1-2; the D is unclear. The sequencing here drew on PBMCs, taken in a trial of ipilimumab plus nivolumab as post-transplant consolidation. The receptor comes from a male donor with multiple myeloma. The CDR3 sequence is CASSVSTNYGYTF. CDR3 sequence (DNA): TGCGCCAGCAGCGTGAGTACCAACTATGGCTACACCTTC.